The 24 T cell receptor beta chains listed next were all sequenced from one sample in a study of blood T cell repertoires in COVID-19. Sequenced by immunoSEQ multiplex PCR; TCRdb stores in-frame clones only, minus some. The sample records roughly 63,000 clones, roughly 68% being singletons. Sequenced sample: peripheral blood. The receptors were sampled from an elderly woman with acute or convalescent COVID-19.

CDR3 loop: CASSSSGQGRNTEAFF. The CDR3 nucleotides read TGTGCCAGCAGTTCCAGCGGACAGGGAAGGAACACTGAAGCTTTCTTT. V is TRBV5-4 and J is TRBJ1-1, with 8 bases fitting TRBD1. This CDR3 region has 16 residues. V shed 5 bases, J shed 1 base, and the junction held 10 bases outside the gene matches. Germline CDR1 and CDR2: SGHNT and YYREEE (reference sequence). Combining the CDR3 with reference TRBV5-4 and TRBJ1-1 gives the whole variable domain ETGVTQSPTHLIKTRGQQVTLRCSSQSGHNTVSWYQQALGQGPQFIFQYYREEENGRGNFPPRFSGLQFPNYSSELNVNALELDDSALYLCASSSSGQGRNTEAFFGQGTRLTVV.

The chain couples TRBV4-1 to TRBJ1-1, with 10 bases aligning to TRBD1. There are 17 residues in the CDR3. Germline V lookup: CDR1 MGHRA, CDR2 YSYEKL. Trimming removed 4 bases from V and 2 bases from J; junction bases left unmatched: 10. CDR3 amino acids: CASSPAAGQGHNTEAFF. The CDR3 bases are TGCGCCAGCAGCCCCGCGGCGGGACAGGGGCACAACACTGAAGCTTTCTTT.

This clone showed up just once. This chain uses TRBV4-3 with TRBJ2-1; 7 bases fit TRBD2. The junction had 2 bases not matched to a gene; V was cut back by 0 bases and J by 6 bases. The CDR3 covers 14 residues. CDR1 and CDR2 from the germline V gene are LGHNA and YSLEER. In DNA form, the CDR3 reads TGCGCCAGCAGCCAAGAGGGCGGGGGCAATGAGCAGTTCTTC. Its protein is CASSQEGGGNEQFF.

This chain joins TRBV21-1 and TRBJ2-7; TRBD2 reflects the table's D call only, with no check against the DNA. TRBV21-1 constitutes a pseudogene. This CDR3 is 14 amino acids long. The CDR3 here is CASSRLAQRREQYF. Here the CDR3 DNA reads TGTGCCAGCAGCCGACTCGCGCAAAGGAGGGAGCAGTACTTC.

The chain carries TRBV7-2 and TRBJ2-7; weak D call: TRBD2 (6 bases). Trimming took off 1 base at V and 0 bases at J, with 16 bases between the two ends. This CDR3 contains 17 residues. Looked up from germline, CDR1 is SGHTA and CDR2 is FQGNSA. The CDR3 sequence is CASSLERLADLSYEQYF. DNA of the CDR3: TGTGCCAGCAGCTTAGAACGGTTAGCGGATCTCTCCTACGAGCAGTACTTC.

The J gene is TRBJ2-5, the V gene TRBV7-7; TRBD1 matches at 7 bases. Germline CDR1 reads SSHAT; CDR2 reads FNYEAQ (reference sequence). V lost 6 bases, J lost 4 bases, and 14 bases stayed unmatched. The CDR3 extends over 16 amino acids. The CDR3 is CASSRTHRGGVETQYF. CDR3 DNA sequence: TGTGCCAGCAGTCGAACCCACAGGGGCGGCGTAGAGACCCAGTACTTC.

The chain joins TRBV6-1 to TRBJ2-1, with 8 bases identical to TRBD2. J lost 5 bases, V lost 1 base, and 4 bases had no gene match. The length of the CDR3 is 15 residues. Germline V gene lookup returns CDR1 MNHNS and CDR2 SASEGT. The DNA for the CDR3 is TGTGCCAGCAGTGAAGTTAGCGGGACTCACAATGAGCAGTTCTTC. It is translated as CASSEVSGTHNEQFF.

The CDR3 DNA reads TGTGCCAGTAGTATAGCTAGCGGGAGTGAAGAGCAGTACTTC. This sequence encodes CASSIASGSEEQYF. The genes are TRBV19 and TRBJ2-7; 10 nucleotides agree with TRBD2. The CDR3 sequence is 14 residues long. Germline lookup yields CDR1 LNHDA and CDR2 SQIVND (reference sequence). Trimming cost V 1 base and J 7 bases; bases outside gene matches: 4.

V usage is TRBV7-3 and J usage is TRBJ2-7; 11 bases line up with TRBD2. Trimming removed 4 bases from V and 4 bases from J; junction bases left unmatched: 3. CDR3 length: 14 amino acids. Per germline, CDR1 SGHTA and CDR2 FQGTGA. CDR3 bases: TGTGCCAGCAGCTCGTTAGCGGGAGGGTACGAGCAGTACTTC. Translating gives CASSSLAGGYEQYF. The full variable domain, rest sourced from reference TRBV7-3 and TRBJ2-7, is GAGVSQTPSNKVTEKGKYVELRCDPISGHTALYWYRQSLGQGPEFLIYFQGTGAADDSGLPNDRFFAVRPEGSVSTLKIQRTERGDSAVYLCASSSLAGGYEQYFGPGTRLTVT.

This clone was counted at least ten times. The chain joins TRBV6-5 to TRBJ2-7; D possibly corresponds to TRBD1 (6 bases). Germline CDR1 is MNHEY and CDR2 is SVGAGI. Trimming stripped 8 bases from V and 4 bases from J, with 21 bases between. CDR3 length: 15 residues. The CDR3 spells CASQEVMDRQYEQYF. The CDR3 DNA follows: TGTGCCAGCCAAGAGGTCATGGACAGACAGTACGAGCAGTACTTC.

This clone was detected a few times. The J gene is TRBJ2-7, the V gene TRBV7-3, with D perhaps matching TRBD2 (6 bases). Trimming shortened V by 0 bases and J by 3 bases, and 6 bases separated the two germline ends. The CDR3 extends over 13 amino acids. The germline V gene encodes CDR1 SGHTA and CDR2 FQGTGA. The CDR3 here is CASSLTSGYEQYF. The DNA of the CDR3 is TGTGCCAGCAGCTTAACTAGCGGCTACGAGCAGTACTTC.

The chain employs TRBV9 and TRBJ1-3; tentatively, D is TRBD1 (6 bases). This CDR3 spans 16 amino acids. CDR1 and CDR2 from the germline V gene are SGDLS and YYNGEE. Trimming took off 3 bases at V and 3 bases at J, with 16 bases between the two ends. The CDR3 loop is CASSAETGLYGNTIYF. The DNA for the CDR3 is TGTGCCAGCAGCGCAGAAACAGGGTTGTATGGAAACACCATATATTTT. Looking up the rest from reference TRBV9 and TRBJ1-3 gives the full variable domain: DSGVTQTPKHLITATGQRVTLRCSPRSGDLSVYWYQQSLDQGLQFLIQYYNGEERAKGNILERFSAQQFPDLHSELNLSSLELGDSALYFCASSAETGLYGNTIYFGEGSWLTVV.

The table lists this clone with a few counts. The chain is built from TRBV29-1 and TRBJ2-3; 8 bases align to TRBD1. Germline CDR1 is SQVTM and CDR2 is ANQGSEA. The CDR3 totals 15 residues. Trimming took 0 bases from V and 3 from J; bases not matched to a gene: 5. In DNA, the CDR3 is TGCAGCGTTGAAGATGGCAGGGGGCTGACAGATACGCAGTATTTT. This encodes CSVEDGRGLTDTQYF.

This clone occurred a few times. CDR3 sequence (DNA): TGTGCCAGCAGTCCTAGACTAGCGGGACCTATGATCGGGGAGCTGTTTTTT. Translation: CASSPRLAGPMIGELFF. J is TRBJ2-2 and V is TRBV6-6; 11 nucleotides align to TRBD2. Per the germline V gene, CDR1 is MNHNY and CDR2 is SVGAGI (reference sequence). V trimming: 5 bases; J trimming: 7 bases; junction bases outside the gene matches: 12. CDR3 length equals 17 residues.

The gene calls are TRBV27 and TRBJ1-1; D may be TRBD1 (5 bases). This CDR3 spans 14 amino acids. CDR1 and CDR2 from the germline V gene are MNHEY and SMNVEV (reference sequence). Trimming pared 0 bases from V and 4 bases from J, leaving 9 bases between. In nucleotides, the CDR3 is TGTGCCAGCAGTTTATCGTCCAGGGTCACTGAAGCTTTCTTT. Encoded protein: CASSLSSRVTEAFF.

The CDR3 reads CASSSDRDNGYTF. Here the CDR3 DNA reads TGCGCCAGCAGCTCAGACAGGGACAATGGCTACACCTTC. This chain connects TRBV5-1 to TRBJ1-2; 7 bases are a match to TRBD1. The V gene's germline CDR1 is SGHRS and CDR2 YFSETQ. The junction had 5 bases not matched to a gene; V was cut back by 3 bases and J by 6 bases. The CDR3 length is 13 residues.

This chain connects TRBV9 to TRBJ1-1; D unclear. There are 14 residues in the CDR3. V was trimmed by 1 base and J by 1 base, leaving 8 bases between them. Germline CDR1 is SGDLS and CDR2 is YYNGEE. As DNA, the CDR3 is TGTGCCAGCAGCGTAAGGCAGGAGAACACTGAAGCTTTCTTT. Translated, it gives CASSVRQENTEAFF.

This chain uses TRBV19 with TRBJ2-1, with 12 bases lining up with TRBD2. The CDR3 consists of 15 residues. Germline CDR1 and CDR2: LNHDA and SQIVND (reference sequence). With 4 bases clipped from V and 8 bases from J, the junction kept 6 bases outside the gene matches. The CDR3 sequence: CASSTWTSGMDEQFF. The CDR3 region has the DNA TGTGCCAGTAGTACCTGGACTAGCGGGATGGATGAGCAGTTCTTC.

This clone was observed once. Written as DNA, the CDR3 is TGCGCCAGCAGCCAAGATTCGGTCTATGGCTACACCTTC. Translating gives CASSQDSVYGYTF. V gene TRBV4-3 combines with J gene TRBJ1-2, with D hard to call. The V gene lost 0 bases and the J gene lost 4 bases, with 6 bases spanning the gap. This CDR3 has 13 amino acids. Germline V gives CDR1 LGHNA, CDR2 YSLEER.

The chain employs TRBV9 and TRBJ2-1; 7 bases are a match to TRBD2. Germline assignment: CDR1 SGDLS and CDR2 YYNGEE. CDR3 length: 15 residues. With 4 bases clipped from V and 0 bases from J, the junction kept 4 bases outside the gene matches. Here the CDR3 reads CASSMASGSYNEQFF. In nucleotides, the CDR3 is TGTGCCAGCAGCATGGCTAGCGGCTCCTACAATGAGCAGTTCTTC.

J is TRBJ2-1 and V is TRBV5-6, with TRBD1 matching over 9 bases. With 0 bases clipped from V and 6 bases from J, the junction kept 4 bases outside the gene matches. Per germline, CDR1 SGHDT and CDR2 YYEEEE. This CDR3 contains 15 residues. CDR3 coding DNA: TGTGCCAGCAGCTTGGTTTGGACAGGGGCCAATGAGCAGTTCTTC. Translating gives CASSLVWTGANEQFF.

This chain joins TRBV30 and TRBJ2-7; 7 bases are a match to TRBD1. Germline loops: CDR1 GTSNPN, CDR2 SVGIG (reference sequence). This CDR3 contains 16 residues. The V gene end was trimmed by 1 base and the J gene end by 0 bases; junction bases not matched to a gene: 9. CDR3 nucleotides: TGTGCCTGGAGTGCCCTTGACAGGGAACTCTCCTACGAGCAGTACTTC. Translating gives CAWSALDRELSYEQYF.

The V call is TRBV9, the J call TRBJ2-5, with TRBD1 matching 8 bases. This CDR3 has 13 amino acids. CDR1 is SGDLS, CDR2 YYNGEE, per germline. V dropped 4 bases and J dropped 8; count of bases not matched to a gene: 7. The CDR3, as DNA: TGTGCCAGCAGCAAAGGACAGGGAGGTACCCAGTACTTC. This encodes CASSKGQGGTQYF.

The J gene is TRBJ1-6, the V gene TRBV6-2 or TRBV6-3; D gene unclear. Germline V gene lookup returns CDR1 MNHEY and CDR2 SVGEGT. Trimming took 2 bases from V and 2 from J, leaving 13 bases between them. The CDR3 contains 17 residues. CDR3: CASSYMKTGTYNSPLHF. In nucleotides, the CDR3 is TGTGCCAGCAGTTACATGAAAACGGGAACCTATAATTCACCCCTCCACTTT.